This TCR beta chain was retrieved from a study of early T cells in non-severe SARS-CoV-2 infection. The study, taken as a whole, reports: VDJdb matches were skewed toward anti-spike CD8 T cell responses.

About this clonotype itself: Its antigen is currently unknown.

Each single cDNA molecule received a unique molecular identifier. MiXCR was run by TCRdb on the 5' RACE reads, yielding one entry per CDR3 protein. The repertoire holds 75,000 to 80,000 distinct CDR3 sequences, with 16% as singletons. The CDR3 runs 10 residues. V dropped 4 bases and J dropped 13 bases, with 12 bases sitting between them. Germline CDR1 SQVTM, CDR2 ANQGSEA. The origin of this receptor is an adult who was a healthcare worker with PCR-confirmed SARS-CoV-2 infection or an uninfected control (not recorded which). Input material: whole blood. This chain joins TRBV29-1 and TRBJ2-3, with D uncertain. For the CDR3, the DNA is TGCAGCGTTGTAGGGCAGGTCGAGTATTTT. Translating it yields CSVVGQVEYF.